This is a list of T cell receptor beta chains from one sample in a study of response to subunit inactivated influenza vaccine. TCRdb called the RT-PCR reads again in MiXCR, with one record for every CDR3 protein. The repertoire consists of 650,000 to 800,000 distinct CDR3 sequences, with about 14% occurring once and the leading ten covering roughly 6.4%. The source material was PBMCs from blood, sampled around two weeks before vaccination. The receptor source for this set is a man in his forties or fifties who received an inactivated influenza vaccine. Each CDR3 is given with its conserved first and last residue. The D gene is left open where the match is weak. The size entry is marked missing in some rows and otherwise reads once, few, many or a size class.

clone size	J gene	V gene	D gene	CDR3 DNA	CDR3 protein
few	TRBJ1-5	TRBV2	-	TGTGCCAGCTCGGGCTCCGCCACTAATAGCAATCAGCCCCAGCATTTT	CASSGSATNSNQPQHF
-	TRBJ2-7	TRBV29-1	-	TGCAGCTCAGCCCAGCTAGACAGGAATAGGTACGAGCAGTACTTC	CSSAQLDRNRYEQYF
few	TRBJ2-5	TRBV18	-	TGTGCCAGCTCACCTCTGACGGTGCAAGAGACCCAGTACTTC	CASSPLTVQETQYF
few	TRBJ1-5	TRBV25-1	-	TGTGCCAGCAGTGGGGGGTTGGGTCAGCCCCAGCATTTT	CASSGGLGQPQHF
-	TRBJ2-7	TRBV28	-	TGTGCCAGCAGTTCCCCCTACCAGGGTCCCTACGAGCAGTACTTC	CASSSPYQGPYEQYF
-	TRBJ2-1	TRBV12-3/TRBV12-4	TRBD2	TGTGCCAGCAGTTTAGATGGGACTAGCGGGTCTTACAATGAGCAGTTCTTC	CASSLDGTSGSYNEQFF
few	TRBJ2-3	TRBV27	TRBD2	TGTGCCAGCAGTTTATTATCCGCGGGGGGCGGGGATACGCAGTATTTT	CASSLLSAGGGDTQYF
few	TRBJ2-3	TRBV7-2	-	TGTGCCAGCAGCTTACAGGGGAAATCAGATACGCAGTATTTT	CASSLQGKSDTQYF
-	TRBJ1-4	TRBV15	-	TGTGCCACCGAGAACAGGGCTACTAATGAAAAACTGTTTTTT	CATENRATNEKLFF
-	TRBJ1-4	TRBV2	TRBD1	TGTGCCAGCAGGGCGACAGGGGTGAATGAAAAACTGTTTTTT	CASRATGVNEKLFF
many	TRBJ2-1	TRBV20-1	-	TGCAGTGCTAGGCCAGGGTTAGGTGTGTACAGAAACAATGAGCAGTTCTTC	CSARPGLGVYRNNEQFF
-	TRBJ1-2	TRBV5-1	-	TGCGCCAGCAGCCCAGGGACGCCGGCGGAAGGCTACACCTTC	CASSPGTPAEGYTF
few	TRBJ2-2	TRBV5-1	-	TGCGCCAGCAGCTTGACCCTCAGGGGAAACACCGGGGAGCTGTTTTTT	CASSLTLRGNTGELFF
few	TRBJ2-2	TRBV4-3	-	TGCGCCAGCAGCCAAGGCAGCGGTGGCGCCGGGGAGCTGTTTTTT	CASSQGSGGAGELFF
-	TRBJ2-2	TRBV7-9	TRBD2	TGTGCCAGCAGCGCGTCGGGACTAGCGGAGAACACCGGGGAGCTGTTTTTT	CASSASGLAENTGELFF
few	TRBJ2-7	TRBV4-1	-	TGCGCCAGCAGCCAAGCGGTCGCCTACGAGCAGTACTTC	CASSQAVAYEQYF
-	TRBJ1-2	TRBV5-6	-	TGTGCCAGCAGCTTGGTAGGGGGATCGGGCTACACCTTC	CASSLVGGSGYTF
-	TRBJ1-1	TRBV20-1	-	TGCAGTGCTAGAGATTGGGGCTCTGAAGCTTTCTTT	CSARDWGSEAFF